Following are 13 T cell receptor beta chains from one sample sequenced in a study of blood T cell repertoires in COVID-19. The table came from immunoSEQ multiplex PCR; TCRdb's copy has only in-frame clones and leaves some out. The sample holds 120,000 or so clones, approximately 70% seen once. The sequenced sample consisted of peripheral blood. The receptors originated from an older woman with acute or convalescent COVID-19.

This clone was observed a handful of times. The chain is built from TRBV12-3 or TRBV12-4 and TRBJ2-7, with TRBD1 matching over 8 bases. This CDR3 has 13 residues. V lost 8 bases and J lost 5; bases outside the gene matches: 8. In DNA form, the CDR3 reads TGTGCCAGCCTCCGTGGACAGGGCCACGAGCAGTACTTC. Its translation is CASLRGQGHEQYF.

The chain has TRBV18 and TRBJ1-5; D is ambiguous. This CDR3 has 12 amino acids. The germline V and J ends were trimmed by 6 bases and 7 bases, with 10 bases remaining between them. Germline CDR1 KGHSH, CDR2 LQKENI. The CDR3 is CASSEFEQPQHF. In DNA form, the CDR3 reads TGTGCCAGCTCGGAGTTTGAACAGCCCCAGCATTTT.

The chain couples TRBV2 to TRBJ2-7; 9 bases agree with TRBD1. The CDR3 consists of 14 residues. Germline V lookup: CDR1 SNHLY, CDR2 FYNNEI. Germline trimming cut 6 bases from V and 5 bases from J; bases unmatched to any gene: 8. The DNA for the CDR3 is TGTGCCAGCAGACGTGAACAGGGGGCCCACGAGCAGTACTTC. It encodes CASRREQGAHEQYF.

CDR3 in DNA: TGTGCCAGCAGCCAGGGGCAGGTGAGGACTGAAGCTTTCTTT. It translates to CASSQGQVRTEAFF. V and J are TRBV3-1 (or the pseudogene TRBV3-2) and TRBJ1-1; D is possibly TRBD1 (5 bases). Germline lookup yields CDR1 LGHDT and CDR2 YNNKEL (reference sequence). The CDR3 has 14 amino acids. V was clipped by 3 bases and J by 5 bases, with 13 bases between them.

V is TRBV5-1 and J is TRBJ1-2; 9 bases are a match to TRBD1. Germline V lookup: CDR1 SGHRS, CDR2 YFSETQ. Germline trimming cut 6 bases from V and 7 bases from J; bases unmatched to any gene: 10. The CDR3 runs to 14 residues. The CDR3 reads CASTLGTGSGGYTF. The CDR3 DNA sequence: TGCGCCAGCACCCTTGGGACAGGGTCGGGTGGCTACACCTTC.

This chain uses TRBV11-2 with TRBJ1-2; 9 bases fit TRBD1. Germline V gives CDR1 SGHAT, CDR2 FQNNGV. V lost 6 bases to trimming and J lost 2 bases; unmatched junction nucleotides: 7. The CDR3 runs to 15 residues. The CDR3 loop reads CASRRTGADNYGYTF. The CDR3 DNA follows: TGTGCCAGCAGGAGGACAGGGGCAGACAACTATGGCTACACCTTC. Full variable domain (rest looked up from reference TRBV11-2 and TRBJ1-2): EAGVAQSPRYKIIEKRQSVAFWCNPISGHATLYWYQQILGQGPKLLIQFQNNGVVDDSQLPKDRFSAERLKGVDSTLKIQPAKLEDSAVYLCASRRTGADNYGYTFGSGTRLTVV.

The table lists this clone with many counts. V usage is TRBV19 and J usage is TRBJ1-3; 7 bases map to TRBD1. CDR3 length equals 15 residues. Germline V CDR1 and CDR2: LNHDA, SQIVND (reference sequence). V lost 6 bases, J lost 2 bases, and 7 bases stayed unmatched. CDR3 DNA: TGTGCCAGTAGCGAGATCGACAGGGCTGGAAACACCATATATTTT. Encoded protein: CASSEIDRAGNTIYF.

This clone was seen only a few times. This chain joins TRBV5-6 and TRBJ2-7; the D gene is possibly TRBD1 (5 bases). CDR3 length: 15 amino acids. Per the germline V gene, CDR1 is SGHDT and CDR2 is YYEEEE. V was trimmed by 1 base and J by 0 bases, leaving 11 bases between them. The CDR3 reads CASSLMNRPSYEQYF. CDR3 coding DNA: TGTGCCAGCAGCTTGATGAACAGGCCCTCCTACGAGCAGTACTTC.

CDR3 sequence: CASTRTRRNEQFF. As DNA, the CDR3 is TGTGCCAGCACCCGAACTAGAAGGAATGAGCAGTTCTTC. The rearrangement links TRBV3-1 (or the pseudogene TRBV3-2) to TRBJ2-1, with D perhaps TRBD2 (5 bases). The CDR3 sequence is 13 residues long. Trimming took 7 bases from V and 7 from J, leaving 14 bases between them. In germline, CDR1 is LGHDT, CDR2 YNNKEL (reference sequence).

Notes on this clone: A junction end diverges from the germline sequence, so it may reflect a read error. The same CDR3 can be traced to other DNA sequences in this sample. The CDR3 nucleotides are TGCGCCAGCAGCCCAATTGTAGGGGGTGGTGAAAAACTGTTTTTT. Translated, it gives CASSPIVGGGEKLFF. The V call is TRBV7-9, the J call TRBJ1-4; tentatively, D is TRBD1 (6 bases). Germline V gene data show CDR1 as SEHNR and CDR2 as FQNEAQ (reference sequence). CDR3 size: 15 residues.

V usage is TRBV3-1 (or the pseudogene TRBV3-2) and J usage is TRBJ1-6; the D gene is possibly TRBD1 (6 bases). The V end was cut by 4 bases, the J end by 4 bases, with 17 bases between. Germline CDR1 and CDR2: LGHDT and YNNKEL (reference sequence). The CDR3 has 17 amino acids. Written as DNA, the CDR3 is TGTGCCAGCAGCCGACCAGGCCGCAGGGGTTATAATTCACCCCTCCACTTT. This gives the protein CASSRPGRRGYNSPLHF.

CDR3 in DNA: TGTGCCAGCAGCCCCTACAGGGGGTACACTGAAGCTTTCTTT. It specifies CASSPYRGYTEAFF. The rearrangement links TRBV7-2 to TRBJ1-1; TRBD1 matches at 8 bases. CDR1 and CDR2 (germline): SGHTA, FQGNSA. V lost 5 bases and J lost 3; bases outside the gene matches: 5. The CDR3 runs 14 residues.

This clone was observed a handful of times. This chain uses TRBV9 with TRBJ1-3, with D tentatively TRBD1 (6 bases). V dropped 4 bases and J dropped 1 base, with 12 bases sitting between them. The CDR3 runs to 15 residues. Germline V gene lookup returns CDR1 SGDLS and CDR2 YYNGEE. Here the CDR3 DNA reads TGTGCCAGCAGCCGGACAGAATTTTCTGGAAACACCATATATTTT. Its translation: CASSRTEFSGNTIYF.